Listed here are 20 T cell receptor beta chains from one sample, sequenced in a study of vaccination and CD4 T cells after COVID-19. Oncomine TCR Beta short-read sequencing was applied to DNA from cultured CD4+ T cells. TCRdb re-analysed the PCR reads in MiXCR, keeping a single row per CDR3 protein. The sample lists 20,000 to 25,000 distinct CDR3 sequences; roughly two fifths were seen once. Sample time point: late sampling 161 to 241 days after vaccination in a few convalescent patients. The treatment was: 10-day PBMC culture with coronavirus spike peptide pools or control peptides (ViraFEST assay). Antigens for these TCRs are unknown. The sequencing used CD4+ T cells from blood, cultured in vitro, collected about 7 months after SARS-CoV-2 vaccination. These TCRs come from a human donor who had recovered from COVID-19.

The chain is built from TRBV10-3 and TRBJ1-5; D might be TRBD1 (5 bases). The V gene's germline CDR1 is ENHRY and CDR2 SYGVKD. V was pared by 3 bases and J by 0 bases, with 9 bases between. The CDR3 contains 15 residues. The CDR3 protein is CAISEGADSNQPQHF. The CDR3 DNA reads as TGTGCCATCAGTGAAGGGGCGGATAGCAATCAGCCCCAGCATTTT.

The chain joins TRBV28 to TRBJ1-4; a weak D match, TRBD1 (6 bases). V dropped 8 bases and J dropped 8 bases, with 15 bases sitting between them. This CDR3 contains 13 residues. Germline CDR1 reads MDHEN; CDR2 reads SYDVKM. The DNA for the CDR3 is TGTGCCAGCGGCAGGGGATCGCAAGAAAAACTGTTTTTT. Protein product: CASGRGSQEKLFF.

The V and J genes are TRBV7-9 and TRBJ1-1; 8 bases line up with TRBD1. Germline CDR1 reads SEHNR; CDR2 reads FQNEAQ (reference sequence). The CDR3 extends over 16 amino acids. J was trimmed by 1 base and V by 1 base; bases with no gene match: 5. CDR3 region: CASSLGTGFGNTEAFF. CDR3 nucleotide sequence: TGTGCCAGCAGCTTAGGGACAGGGTTTGGGAACACTGAAGCTTTCTTT.

The chain has TRBV7-9 and TRBJ2-1; 8 bases map to TRBD2. Germline CDR1 is SEHNR and CDR2 is FQNEAQ (reference sequence). V lost 8 bases, J lost 4 bases, and 10 bases stayed unmatched. The CDR3 loop spans 15 amino acids. This chain's CDR3 is CASPPSGWLYNEQFF. In DNA, the CDR3 is TGTGCCAGCCCCCCTAGCGGGTGGCTTTACAATGAGCAGTTCTTC.

The chain links TRBV28 to TRBJ2-5; TRBD1 aligns across 8 bases. CDR3 size: 14 residues. Germline trimming cut 5 bases from V and 6 bases from J; bases unmatched to any gene: 8. Germline V gene lookup returns CDR1 MDHEN and CDR2 SYDVKM. The CDR3 reads CASSARQGTQTQYF. The DNA for the CDR3 is TGTGCCAGCAGTGCCCGACAGGGGACGCAGACCCAGTACTTC.

This clonotype was seen a handful of times. The CDR3 here is CASSPVLAGGYETQYF. As DNA, the CDR3 is TGTGCCAGCAGTCCCGTACTAGCGGGAGGTTATGAGACCCAGTACTTC. The rearrangement links TRBV7-9 to TRBJ2-5; 12 nucleotides match TRBD2. J gave up 5 bases and V 6 bases, and 10 bases lay outside the gene matches. Per the germline V gene, CDR1 is SEHNR and CDR2 is FQNEAQ (reference sequence). This CDR3 region has 16 residues.

The V gene is TRBV28, the J gene TRBJ2-5; D ambiguous. Germline V gene lookup returns CDR1 MDHEN and CDR2 SYDVKM. V was cut by 5 bases and J by 4 bases, with 11 bases left in between. CDR3 length equals 13 residues. CDR3 sequence (DNA): TGTGCCAGCAGTCCCCGGACGGGAGAGACCCAGTACTTC. Translating it yields CASSPRTGETQYF.

This rearrangement joins TRBV20-1 to TRBJ2-7, with a tentative D call TRBD2 (5 bases). CDR1 DFQATT and CDR2 SNEGSKA come from the germline V gene (reference sequence). Between the trimmed V and J ends, which lost 1 base and 0 bases, there was a span of 10 bases. The CDR3 has 14 residues. The CDR3 DNA is TGCAGTGCTAGAGGTGGACTGAGCTCCTACGAGCAGTACTTC. It translates to CSARGGLSSYEQYF.

The table lists this clonotype with a few counts. The rearrangement joins TRBV7-9 to TRBJ2-5, with TRBD2 matching 9 bases. The V and J ends lost 0 bases and 3 bases, in that order; junction bases with no gene match: 5. This CDR3 has 16 residues. Germline CDR1 reads SEHNR; CDR2 reads FQNEAQ (reference sequence). The CDR3 DNA reads TGTGCCAGCAGCTTAGCGCTGACTAGCGGAGAAGAGACCCAGTACTTC. This gives the protein CASSLALTSGEETQYF.

The sample holds a few counts of this clonotype. The J gene is TRBJ2-7, the V gene TRBV4-2, with 9 positions matching TRBD2. The CDR3 is 17 amino acids. CDR1 and CDR2 from the germline V gene are LGHNA and YNFKEQ. With V trimmed by 2 bases and J by 11 bases, 19 bases remained unmatched. This CDR3 is CASSQLVHGGSGRWEYF. Written as DNA, the CDR3 is TGTGCCAGCAGCCAACTCGTTCATGGTGGTAGCGGGAGATGGGAGTACTTC.

V gene TRBV20-1 combines with J gene TRBJ2-1; the D gene is possibly TRBD2 (7 bases). Germline assignment: CDR1 DFQATT and CDR2 SNEGSKA (reference sequence). V was pared by 3 bases and J by 2 bases, with 17 bases between. The CDR3 is made up of 16 amino acids. This CDR3 is CSASRGRAYPYNEQFF. In nucleotides, the CDR3 is TGCAGTGCTAGTAGGGGGAGGGCCTATCCCTACAATGAGCAGTTCTTC.

This clonotype was seen a few times. The J gene is TRBJ2-7, the V gene TRBV7-8; maybe TRBD1 (6 bases). Deletions cut 5 bases from V and 3 bases from J, with 20 bases between. This CDR3 is built from 16 residues. Germline CDR1 and CDR2: SGHVS and FQNEAQ. The DNA of the CDR3 is TGTGCCAGCAGCCCTTTTTTAACAGGGTCCAACTACGAGCAGTACTTC. It encodes CASSPFLTGSNYEQYF. Filled out from reference TRBV7-8 and TRBJ2-7, the complete variable domain reads GAGVSQSPRYKVAKRGQDVALRCDPISGHVSLFWYQQALGQGPEFLTYFQNEAQLDKSGLPSDRFFAERPEGSVSTLKIQRTQQEDSAVYLCASSPFLTGSNYEQYFGPGTRLTVT.

This clonotype was found a few times. The chain joins TRBV5-4 to TRBJ2-5; no firm D call. This CDR3 comprises 12 residues. Trimming cost V 3 bases and J 1 base, with 4 bases left between them. Germline-derived CDR1 and CDR2 are SGHNT and YYREEE (reference sequence). For the CDR3, the DNA is TGTGCCAGCAGCTCCATCCAAGAGACCCAGTACTTC. It translates to CASSSIQETQYF.

The chain is built from TRBV5-1 and TRBJ2-5, with TRBD2 matching 7 bases. CDR1 and CDR2 (germline): SGHRS, YFSETQ. Unmatched junction bases numbered 6, after V lost 6 bases and J lost 4 bases. The CDR3 spans 13 residues. The CDR3 sequence is CASKLGRAETQYF. In nucleotides, the CDR3 is TGCGCCAGCAAGCTTGGGAGGGCAGAGACCCAGTACTTC.

The rearrangement joins TRBV20-1 to TRBJ1-5; 8 bases align to TRBD1. V was pared by 5 bases and J by 3 bases, with 6 bases of the junction left unmatched. Germline V gene lookup returns CDR1 DFQATT and CDR2 SNEGSKA (reference sequence). The CDR3 is made up of 14 amino acids. CDR3 coding DNA: TGCAGTGCTTTGACAGGGGCCAACAATCAGCCCCAGCATTTT. It yields the protein CSALTGANNQPQHF.

As to this clonotype: One junction end does not reproduce the germline sequence, and a read error may be involved. V is TRBV20-1 and J is TRBJ2-1, with 13 bases fitting TRBD2. CDR3 length equals 16 residues. CDR1 is DFQATT, CDR2 SNEGSKA, per germline (reference sequence). CDR3 sequence reads: CSARGTSGTSHNEQFF. As DNA, the CDR3 is TGCAGTGCTAGGGGGACTAGCGGGACCTCCCACAATGAGCAGTTCTTC.

This clonotype was seen only once. The chain has TRBV6-1 and TRBJ2-7, with TRBD1 matching over 8 bases. The junction had 7 bases not matched to a gene; V was cut back by 2 bases and J by 1 base. This CDR3 has 16 residues. Germline assignment: CDR1 MNHNS and CDR2 SASEGT. This CDR3 is CASSERGQVRSYEQYF. CDR3 DNA sequence: TGTGCCAGCAGTGAAAGGGGACAGGTAAGATCCTACGAGCAGTACTTC.

This clonotype has more than one count but fewer than ten. V and J are TRBV7-9 and TRBJ2-5; the D is unclear. The CDR3 covers 12 residues. Germline assignment: CDR1 SEHNR and CDR2 FQNEAQ (reference sequence). V lost 3 bases and J 7 bases, leaving 9 bases between the germline ends. CDR3 sequence (DNA): TGTGCCAGCAGCTTGGAGTCGGGGACCCAGTACTTC. Its translation: CASSLESGTQYF.

The CDR3 coding sequence is TGTGCCAGCAGCGCCGGGGGGGCCTCCTACGAGCAGTACTTC. Its protein is CASSAGGASYEQYF. The chain combines TRBV28 with TRBJ2-7, with 8 bases that match TRBD2. The CDR3 loop spans 14 amino acids. Trimming removed 6 bases from V and 0 bases from J; junction bases left unmatched: 4. In germline, CDR1 is MDHEN, CDR2 SYDVKM.

This rearrangement joins TRBV19 to TRBJ1-2, with D possibly TRBD1 on 6 matching bases. The CDR3 is 15 amino acids. CDR1 and CDR2 (germline): LNHDA, SQIVND (reference sequence). With 2 bases removed from V and 2 bases from J, the gap between germline ends came to 12 bases. The CDR3 coding sequence is TGTGCCAGTAGTATAATGTGGCAGGGGAACTATGGCTACACCTTC. Translated, it gives CASSIMWQGNYGYTF. Full variable domain (outside the CDR3, taken from reference TRBV19 and TRBJ1-2): DGGITQSPKYLFRKEGQNVTLSCEQNLNHDAMYWYRQDPGQGLRLIYYSQIVNDFQKGDIAEGYSVSREKKESFPLTVTSAQKNPTAFYLCASSIMWQGNYGYTFGSGTRLTVV.